Following are 20 T cell receptor beta chains from one sample sequenced in a study of CD8 T cells in ankylosing spondylitis. TCRdb re-called the 5' RACE reads with MiXCR, one entry per CDR3 protein. In the table there are 200,000 to 250,000 distinct CDR3 sequences, roughly a tenth of which are singletons. The sequenced material came from blood, either unsorted or a sorted T cell fraction (not recorded which). The source of these receptors is a male donor with ankylosing spondylitis or in good health (not recorded which).

This clonotype has more than one count but fewer than ten. This rearrangement joins TRBV7-9 to TRBJ1-1; D is unresolved. The CDR3 runs to 15 residues. Trimming pared 9 bases from V and 5 bases from J, leaving 22 bases between. From germline, CDR1 is SEHNR and CDR2 FQNEAQ (reference sequence). The CDR3 here is CARSPPGWGGTEAFF. For the CDR3, the DNA is TGTGCCAGAAGCCCGCCCGGGTGGGGAGGAACTGAAGCTTTCTTT.

This clonotype was found many times. The chain combines TRBV6-1 with TRBJ1-3; no definite D call. Per the germline V gene, CDR1 is MNHNS and CDR2 is SASEGT. The CDR3 loop spans 13 amino acids. V was trimmed by 1 base and J by 4 bases, leaving 5 bases between them. The CDR3 region has the DNA TGTGCCAGCAGTGAAGGGTACGGAAACACCATATATTTT. This translates into CASSEGYGNTIYF.

This clonotype was detected many times. Sequence at one end of the junction differs from germline and may be a read error. The chain employs TRBV7-9 and TRBJ1-3; D perhaps matches TRBD1 (5 bases). CDR1 SEHNR and CDR2 FQNEAQ come from the germline V gene (reference sequence). CDR3 size: 11 residues. The CDR3 reads CASSSGDPPDF. Here the CDR3 DNA reads TGTGCCAGCAGCTCGGGGGACCCGCCGGATTTT.

Comments on this clonotype: This clone may be a read error of a much larger clone one base away. The chain joins TRBV18 to TRBJ2-7; no definite D call. This CDR3 contains 16 residues. The V and J ends lost 0 bases and 0 bases respectively, with 12 bases between them. Looked up from germline, CDR1 is KGHSH and CDR2 is LQKENI. The CDR3 bases are TGTGCCAGCTCACCACCGGGATACGACCGCTCCTACGAGCAGTACTTC. Protein product: CASSPPGYDRSYEQYF.

This rearrangement joins TRBV12-3 or TRBV12-4 to TRBJ2-7; 10 bases fit TRBD1. V gave up 7 bases and J gave up 6 bases; unmatched junction bases: 9. The CDR3 extends over 14 amino acids. The CDR3 loop reads CASNDGDRGPEQYF. The DNA of the CDR3 is TGTGCCAGCAATGACGGGGACAGGGGACCCGAGCAGTACTTC.

This clonotype was observed at least ten times. This chain links TRBV10-3 with TRBJ2-7, with D uncertain. From germline, CDR1 is ENHRY and CDR2 SYGVKD. The CDR3 is made up of 13 amino acids. V was cut by 5 bases and J by 0 bases, with 8 bases left in between. The CDR3 sequence is CAISMTSSYEQYF. The CDR3 bases are TGTGCCATCAGTATGACAAGCTCCTACGAGCAGTACTTC.

This clonotype was detected ten times or more. This rearrangement joins TRBV11-2 to TRBJ2-7; D is unresolved. The CDR3 is 15 amino acids. V was pared by 0 bases and J by 0 bases, with 9 bases between. Germline V gene sequence: CDR1 SGHAT, CDR2 FQNNGV. CDR3 nucleotide sequence: TGTGCCAGCAGCTTAGAAGCCTTGAGCTCCTACGAGCAGTACTTC. Its protein product is CASSLEALSSYEQYF.

This clonotype has at least ten counts. J is TRBJ2-3 and V is TRBV5-1; D is possibly TRBD2 (5 bases). V was clipped by 1 base and J by 6 bases, with 12 bases between them. Germline values: CDR1 SGHRS, CDR2 YFSETQ. The CDR3 runs to 14 residues. The CDR3 DNA follows: TGCGCCAGCAGCTTGCGGGGAATAGGGGATACGCAGTATTTT. As protein: CASSLRGIGDTQYF.

The V gene is TRBV3-1, the J gene TRBJ2-7; D gene unclear. The CDR3 spans 16 residues. V lost 4 bases and J 0 bases, leaving 16 bases between the germline ends. Germline lookup yields CDR1 LGHDT and CDR2 YNNKEL (reference sequence). CDR3 protein: CASSLEKGFRSYEQYF. The CDR3 nucleotides read TGTGCCAGCAGCCTGGAGAAAGGTTTCCGCTCCTACGAGCAGTACTTC.

This clonotype has a single count. The rearrangement joins TRBV7-6 to TRBJ2-7, with no clear D. The V end lost 5 bases, the J end lost 7 bases, and 15 bases lay between the germline ends. The CDR3 is 13 residues long. The germline V gene has CDR1 SGHVS and CDR2 FNYEAQ. CDR3 in amino acids: CASSPRDFREQYF. The DNA for the CDR3 is TGTGCCAGCAGCCCCCGTGACTTTCGGGAGCAGTACTTC.

This sequence joins TRBV19 and TRBJ1-5; TRBD1 matches 9 bases. With V trimmed by 1 base and J by 2 bases, 6 bases remained unmatched. The CDR3 runs 17 residues. The germline CDR1 and CDR2 sequences are LNHDA and SQIVND (reference sequence). The CDR3 DNA follows: TGTGCCAGTAGTATAGGATGGGGACAGGGAGGCAATCAGCCCCAGCATTTT. It encodes CASSIGWGQGGNQPQHF.

This clonotype was counted at least ten times. This rearrangement joins TRBV27 to TRBJ1-2; 8 bases are shared with TRBD1. With V trimmed by 6 bases and J by 8 bases, 8 bases remained unmatched. Germline CDR1 MNHEY, CDR2 SMNVEV (reference sequence). This CDR3 is built from 13 residues. The CDR3 loop is CASRQQGVEGYTF. CDR3 in DNA: TGTGCCAGCAGACAACAGGGGGTTGAGGGCTACACCTTC.

Ten or more counts support this clonotype. This rearrangement joins TRBV7-9 to TRBJ2-3; maybe TRBD2 (5 bases). Germline CDR1 is SEHNR and CDR2 is FQNEAQ (reference sequence). V was shortened by 7 bases and J by 9 bases, with 17 bases between the two germline ends. This CDR3 region has 13 residues. The CDR3 sequence is CASTPGSGSTQYF. CDR3 in DNA: TGTGCCAGCACCCCGGGGTCGGGGTCAACGCAGTATTTT.

The V gene is TRBV7-9, the J gene TRBJ1-5, with 12 bases matching TRBD1. The junction had 7 bases not matched to a gene; V was cut back by 3 bases and J by 7 bases. Germline CDR1 reads SEHNR; CDR2 reads FQNEAQ (reference sequence). The CDR3 sequence is 16 residues long. The CDR3 region has the DNA TGTGCCAGCAGCTTCCCCGGGACAGGGGGCCCACAGCCCCAGCATTTT. This sequence encodes CASSFPGTGGPQPQHF. Based on the CDR3 plus reference TRBV7-9 and TRBJ1-5, the full variable domain is DTGVSQNPRHKITKRGQNVTFRCDPISEHNRLYWYRQTLGQGPEFLTYFQNEAQLEKSRLLSDRFSAERPKGSFSTLEIQRTEQGDSAMYLCASSFPGTGGPQPQHFGDGTRLSIL.

In its sample, this clonotype was seen many times. The rearrangement joins TRBV7-2 to TRBJ2-5; TRBD1 agrees at 12 bases. Trimming took 1 base from V and 4 from J; bases not matched to a gene: 7. Looked up from germline, CDR1 is SGHTA and CDR2 is FQGNSA. This CDR3 contains 17 residues. In DNA form, the CDR3 reads TGTGCCAGCAGCTTAGGGGGACAGGGGGCTTTTCTAGAGACCCAGTACTTC. Translated, it gives CASSLGGQGAFLETQYF.

Many counts were recorded for this clonotype. V gene TRBV20-1 combines with J gene TRBJ1-2, with D uncertain. The V gene's germline CDR1 is DFQATT and CDR2 SNEGSKA (reference sequence). The V gene lost 3 bases and the J gene lost 1 base, with 9 bases spanning the gap. This CDR3 comprises 13 residues. DNA of the CDR3: TGCAGTGCTAGTACTCAGAATAACTATGGCTACACCTTC. Its translation is CSASTQNNYGYTF.

This clonotype was seen more than once but under ten times. This chain uses TRBV19 with TRBJ1-1; D uncertain. From germline, CDR1 is LNHDA and CDR2 SQIVND (reference sequence). CDR3 size: 12 residues. V shed 3 bases and J shed 6 bases, with 8 bases lying between them. The CDR3, as DNA: TGTGCCAGTAGTATTGGGCATTCTGAAGCTTTCTTT. It specifies CASSIGHSEAFF.

The chain carries TRBV5-6 and TRBJ1-5, with D unresolved. V shed 4 bases and J shed 5 bases, with 16 bases lying between them. Germline lookup yields CDR1 SGHDT and CDR2 YYEEEE. The CDR3 contains 15 residues. As DNA, the CDR3 is TGTGCCAGCAGCGAAGCAGGACTTACCCATCAGCCCCAGCATTTT. Its protein is CASSEAGLTHQPQHF.

A few counts support this clonotype. The CDR3 DNA sequence: TGTGCCTGGAGTAGGGAGAAGAACACTGAAGCTTTCTTT. This sequence encodes CAWSREKNTEAFF. V gene TRBV30 combines with J gene TRBJ1-1; D ambiguous. CDR1 GTSNPN and CDR2 SVGIG come from the germline V gene (reference sequence). CDR3 length equals 13 residues. Trimming took off 2 bases at V and 1 base at J, with 8 bases between the two ends.

A remark on this clonotype: A read error may be the cause here, since a much bigger clone is one base away. The gene calls are TRBV5-1 and TRBJ1-5; 7 nucleotides match TRBD1. With V trimmed by 0 bases and J by 5 bases, 5 bases remained unmatched. The V gene's germline CDR1 is SGHRS and CDR2 YFSETQ. The CDR3 has 15 residues. The CDR3 is CASSLGDREDQPQHF. The CDR3 region has the DNA TGCGCCAGCAGCTTGGGAGACAGGGAGGATCAGCCCCAGCATTTT.